This TCR beta chain was recovered during a study of T cell repertoires in aging, cancer and after chemotherapy (dated by TCRdb to about 2019). Regarding the research as a whole: Donors spanned six age groups from 30 or younger to 70 or older, with at least three individuals per group. In the solid tumor group, paired pre- and post-chemotherapy samples were obtained from brain tumor (glioblastoma) patients receiving temozolomide-based therapy. The complete dataset included some 9 million TCR reads. The study profiled peripheral blood TCR beta repertoires from healthy donors and cancer patients to examine immunoaging and T cell reconstitution after chemotherapy. Alongside fewer than 100 healthy donors serving as a reference group, the cohort included approximately 220 cancer patients, of whom 94 had hematological cancers and some 130 had solid cancers.

Instead of sorted cells or RNA, genomic DNA extracted from peripheral blood served as the source for amplifying TCR beta rearrangements. The germline V gene specifies LGHNA as CDR1 and YNFKEQ as CDR2. There are 17 amino acids in the CDR3, from cysteine to phenylalanine inclusive. Only the CDR3 DNA is retained, 51 bases long and in frame from the first base. V trim: 9 bases; J trim: 5 bases; unmatched bases: 18. In its sample, this clonotype was seen once. Its antigen remains unidentified. Base qualities are not recorded, but no much larger clone differs from it by a single base. One read gives only weak evidence. Here is what the overall study found, with its caveats: According to the authors, the repertoire data do not permit conclusions about immunological memory after chemotherapy. In both cancer cohorts, the median generation probability rose over the chemotherapy interval, which suggests that the repertoire was reconstituted through rebound thymic output. Significantly lower blood TCR diversity and higher clonality were observed in untreated patients with hematological or solid cancers than in age-matched healthy donors. In healthy donors, the drop in TCR diversity with age came mainly from a loss of richness, whereas in cancer patients a loss of evenness also played a part.

Rearranged TRB sequences spanning V, D and J segments were amplified by multiplex touch-down PCR using a mixed TRB-A/B primer pool. Illumina adapters and sample indices were added to the amplicons in two consecutive PCR reactions performed with Phusion HS II polymerase. After gel purification with the NucleoSpin Gel and PCR Clean-up kit, the amplicons were checked using Qubit and an Agilent 2100 Bioanalyzer. Libraries were sequenced on an Illumina MiSeq using 600-cycle, single-indexed, paired-end runs. The published analysis was carried out like this. MiXCR versions 2.12 and 3.0.5 were used to process the TRB sequences. Each unique CDR3 nucleotide sequence was treated as one clone, and only productive sequences with two or more reads were kept. Shannon diversity, evenness, clonality (one minus evenness), and alpha-parameterized diversity profiles from alpha 0 to 5 were included as repertoire metrics. The IGoR algorithm was used to calculate generation probabilities for clones in the paired samples taken before and after chemotherapy. TCRdb reworked the public reads: Q25 trimming with fastp, MiXCR clone assembly, productive beta chains retained. Every distinct CDR3 protein forms one entry, paired with its most common genes and DNA. The V and J calls and clone size are TCRdb's, not the authors'. The sample table records about 19,000 distinct CDR3 sequences; approximately 40% of these occur just once. 15% to 20% of the sample is taken by the ten largest.

The material sequenced was blood. The V and J genes are TRBV4-2 and TRBJ2-3; 9 middle bases align to TRBD2. This receptor was identified in a human donor with a solid tumor. Here is the DNA: TGTGCCAGTCGACTTGAGGGTGCGGGAGGGCCAAGAGATACGCAGTATTTT. Translated, it reads CASRLEGAGGPRDTQYF.